This passage covers 7 T cell receptor beta chains from one sample sequenced in a study of cytomegalovirus exposure and HLA in healthy donors. The study ran its PCR with 60 Vbeta and 13 Jbeta primers. Data came from immunoSEQ multiplex PCR; TCRdb stores just in-frame clones and leaves some out. In the table there are about 180,000 clones, over 65% of which are singletons. Sequencing was performed on PBMCs. All receptors derive from a man younger than 35 in good health and CMV-seronegative.

The gene calls are TRBV7-8 and TRBJ1-1; 8 bases agree with TRBD1. Germline-derived CDR1 and CDR2 are SGHVS and FQNEAQ. There are 15 residues in the CDR3. Losses at the gene ends were 7 bases for V and 1 base for J; bases not matched to a gene: 8. CDR3 region: CASNQNRGTNTEAFF. The CDR3 coding sequence is TGTGCCAGCAACCAAAACAGGGGGACGAACACTGAAGCTTTCTTT.

The chain recombines TRBV9 with TRBJ1-2; 8 positions match TRBD1. Germline CDR1 reads SGDLS; CDR2 reads YYNGEE. The CDR3 has 15 amino acids. J lost 7 bases, V lost 3 bases, and 11 bases had no gene match. The chain's CDR3 is CASSGSGQAGGGYTF. The CDR3 nucleotides are TGTGCCAGCAGCGGTTCGGGACAGGCGGGCGGTGGCTACACCTTC.

On this clone itself: Different DNA sequences within this sample yield the same CDR3. The gene calls are TRBV6-5 and TRBJ1-5, with 9 positions matching TRBD1. The germline V gene encodes CDR1 MNHEY and CDR2 SVGAGI. J gave up 4 bases and V 6 bases, and 7 bases lay outside the gene matches. This CDR3 is built from 15 residues. The CDR3 nucleotides are TGTGCCAGCAGCCCGGACAGGGGAAGTAATCAGCCCCAGCATTTT. Its protein product is CASSPDRGSNQPQHF.

The chain uses TRBV21-1 and TRBJ1-5. TRBV21-1 is shown as a pseudogene. This CDR3 spans 11 amino acids. CDR3 sequence: CASLICRPQHF. CDR3 bases: TGTGCCAGCCTAATTTGTCGGCCCCAGCATTTT.

To note about this clone: Other DNA sequences in this sample translate to the same CDR3. This chain links TRBV6-6 with TRBJ1-2; no firm D call. This CDR3 region has 14 residues. The V end lost 2 bases, the J end lost 8 bases, and 15 bases lay between the germline ends. Germline-derived CDR1 and CDR2 are MNHNY and SVGAGI (reference sequence). The CDR3: CASSYEVLGRGYTF. The CDR3 nucleotides read TGTGCCAGCAGTTACGAGGTATTGGGGAGGGGCTACACCTTC.

The rearrangement uses TRBV4-1 and TRBJ2-7, with D maybe TRBD1 (7 bases). The CDR3 loop spans 14 amino acids. Germline lookup yields CDR1 MGHRA and CDR2 YSYEKL. The ends were cut back, 3 bases at V and 2 bases at J, with 11 bases in the middle. CDR3 DNA sequence: TGCGCCAGCAGCCATGCAGGGGGGCCCTACGAGCAGTACTTC. This sequence encodes CASSHAGGPYEQYF.

The rearrangement links TRBV7-2 to TRBJ1-1; TRBD1 matches 8 bases. V shed 2 bases, J shed 7 bases, and the junction held 6 bases outside the gene matches. This CDR3 is 14 amino acids long. Germline values: CDR1 SGHTA, CDR2 FQGNSA. This CDR3 is CASSLRGQELEAFF. The CDR3 DNA sequence: TGTGCCAGCAGCTTAAGGGGACAGGAACTTGAAGCTTTCTTT.